This T cell receptor beta chain was profiled in a study of T cells in Graves' hyperthyroidism and ophthalmopathy. Findings of the study overall: Stable hyperthyroidism and ophthalmopathy were separated using 13 V-J signatures.

Absence of ophthalmopathy progression within 18 months defined stable Graves' hyperthyroidism. Uncontrolled infection, other autoimmune disease, pregnancy and lactation each barred patients from inclusion. Regions amplified from RNA transcripts were the TCR beta CDR3 regions. An initial round of RT-PCR targeting the TCR CDR3 relied on the HTBI primer set. A single record per CDR3 protein comes from TCRdb applying MiXCR to the multiplex PCR reads. The sample has around 450,000 distinct CDR3 sequences, roughly 14% seen once; the top ten hold just under 8%. The germline CDR1 and CDR2 sequences are SGHVS and FQNEAQ. The germline V and J ends were trimmed by 5 bases and 3 bases, with 8 bases remaining between them. This CDR3 contains 13 residues. This clonotype came up many times. The antigen remains unidentified.

The receptor was isolated from a woman under 30 with Graves' hyperthyroidism. The chain employs TRBV7-8 and TRBJ1-5, with D hard to call. Material for sequencing was blood. CDR3 residues: CASSGGLNQPQHF. In DNA, the CDR3 is TGTGCCAGCAGCGGAGGGCTCAATCAGCCCCAGCATTTT.